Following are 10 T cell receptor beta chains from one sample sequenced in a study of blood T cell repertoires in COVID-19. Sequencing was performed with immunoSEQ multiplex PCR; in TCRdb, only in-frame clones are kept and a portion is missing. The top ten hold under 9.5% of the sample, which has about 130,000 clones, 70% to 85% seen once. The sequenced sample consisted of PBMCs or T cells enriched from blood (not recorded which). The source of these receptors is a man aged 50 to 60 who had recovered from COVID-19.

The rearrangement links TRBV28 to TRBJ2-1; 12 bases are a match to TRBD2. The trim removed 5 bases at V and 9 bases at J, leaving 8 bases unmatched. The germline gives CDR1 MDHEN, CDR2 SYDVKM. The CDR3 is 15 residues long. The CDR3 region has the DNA TGTGCCAGCAGTCACCCGACTAGCGGGGGAAGTGAGCAGTTCTTC. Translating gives CASSHPTSGGSEQFF.

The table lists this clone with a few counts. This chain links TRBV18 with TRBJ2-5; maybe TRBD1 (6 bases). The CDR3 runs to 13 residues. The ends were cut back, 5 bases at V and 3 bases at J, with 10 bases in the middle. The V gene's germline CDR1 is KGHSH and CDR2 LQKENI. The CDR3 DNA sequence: TGTGCCAGCTCATCCAACAGGGAAGAGACCCAGTACTTC. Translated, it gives CASSSNREETQYF.

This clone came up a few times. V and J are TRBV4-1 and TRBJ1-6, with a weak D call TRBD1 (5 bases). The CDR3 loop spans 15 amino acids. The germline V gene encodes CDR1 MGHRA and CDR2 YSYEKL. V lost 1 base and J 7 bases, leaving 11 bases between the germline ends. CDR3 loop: CASSQASGNNSPLHF. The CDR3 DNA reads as TGCGCCAGCAGCCAAGCATCAGGGAACAATTCACCCCTCCACTTT.

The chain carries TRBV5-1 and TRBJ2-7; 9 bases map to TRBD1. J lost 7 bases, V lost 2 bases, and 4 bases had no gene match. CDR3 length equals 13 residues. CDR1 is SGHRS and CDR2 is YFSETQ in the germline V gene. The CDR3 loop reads CASSLQGAHEQYF. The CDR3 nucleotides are TGCGCCAGCAGCTTACAGGGGGCGCATGAGCAGTACTTC. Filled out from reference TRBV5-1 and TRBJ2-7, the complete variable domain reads KAGVTQTPRYLIKTRGQQVTLSCSPISGHRSVSWYQQTPGQGLQFLFEYFSETQRNKGNFPGRFSGRQFSNSRSEMNVSTLELGDSALYLCASSLQGAHEQYFGPGTRLTVT.

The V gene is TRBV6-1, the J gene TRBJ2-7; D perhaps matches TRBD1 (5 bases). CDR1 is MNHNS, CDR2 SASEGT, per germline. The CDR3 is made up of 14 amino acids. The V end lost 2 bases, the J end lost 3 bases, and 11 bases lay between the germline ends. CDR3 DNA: TGTGCCAGCAGTGAACAGACAGACGGCTACGAGCAGTACTTC. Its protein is CASSEQTDGYEQYF.

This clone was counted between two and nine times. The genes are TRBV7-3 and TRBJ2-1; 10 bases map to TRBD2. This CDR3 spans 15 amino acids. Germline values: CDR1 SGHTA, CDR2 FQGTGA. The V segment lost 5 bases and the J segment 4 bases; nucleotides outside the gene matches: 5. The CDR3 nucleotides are TGTGCCAGCAGCCCGAGGACTAGCGGATACAATGAGCAGTTCTTC. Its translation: CASSPRTSGYNEQFF.

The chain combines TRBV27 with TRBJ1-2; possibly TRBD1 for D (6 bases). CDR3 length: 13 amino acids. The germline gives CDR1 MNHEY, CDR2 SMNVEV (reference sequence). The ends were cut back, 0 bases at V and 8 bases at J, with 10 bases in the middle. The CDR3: CASSLSGAGGYTF. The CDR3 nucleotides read TGTGCCAGCAGTTTATCGGGGGCAGGCGGCTACACCTTC.

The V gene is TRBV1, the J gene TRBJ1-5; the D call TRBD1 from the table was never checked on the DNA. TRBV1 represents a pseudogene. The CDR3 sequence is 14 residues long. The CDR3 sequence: CTSSLGQANQPQHF. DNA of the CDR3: TGCACCAGCAGCCTCGGACAGGCAAATCAGCCCCAGCATTTT.

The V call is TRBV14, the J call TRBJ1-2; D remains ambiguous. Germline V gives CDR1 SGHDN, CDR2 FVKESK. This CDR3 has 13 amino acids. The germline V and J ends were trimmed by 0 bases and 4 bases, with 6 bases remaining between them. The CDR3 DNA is TGTGCCAGCAGCCAAGATTTCAGCTATGGCTACACCTTC. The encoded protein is CASSQDFSYGYTF.

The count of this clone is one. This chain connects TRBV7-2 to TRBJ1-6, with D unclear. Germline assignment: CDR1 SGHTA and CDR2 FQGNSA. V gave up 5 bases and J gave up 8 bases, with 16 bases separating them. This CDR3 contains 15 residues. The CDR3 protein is CASSQTSQDYSPLHF. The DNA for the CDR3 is TGTGCCAGCAGCCAGACATCGCAGGACTATTCACCCCTCCACTTT.